The 11 T cell receptor beta chains below all came from one sample that was sequenced in a study of kidney transplant recipient with SARS-CoV-2 infection. TCRdb used MiXCR to reprocess the reads, holding one entry per CDR3 protein. The sample carries fewer than 250,000 distinct CDR3 sequences, about 28% recorded once. This specimen was a blood sample, taken at baseline and on day 111 from a kidney transplant recipient. These receptors all stem from a male patient aged 30 to 39 who had COVID-19 and was a kidney transplant recipient. T cells may partly derive from the graft donor.

This clonotype was recorded at least ten times. The DNA for the CDR3 is TGTGCCAGCCGGGGCACCTATAATTCACCCCTCCACTTT. Its translation: CASRGTYNSPLHF. V gene TRBV2 combines with J gene TRBJ1-6; a weak D match, TRBD1 (5 bases). Germline V gene data show CDR1 as SNHLY and CDR2 as FYNNEI. V was pared by 8 bases and J by 2 bases, with 7 bases between. The CDR3 sequence is 13 residues long.

Concerning this clonotype: A much larger clone sits a single nucleotide away, making a read error possible. This chain links TRBV30 with TRBJ1-2; D ambiguous. Trimming removed 8 bases at V and 8 bases at J, with 15 bases between. The CDR3 is made up of 11 amino acids. Germline-derived CDR1 and CDR2 are GTSNPN and SVGIG (reference sequence). CDR3 DNA sequence: TGTGCCCGGACCATAGACGGCGGCTACACCTTC. It codes for CARTIDGGYTF.

This clonotype was seen many times. The chain has TRBV5-5 and TRBJ2-7; D uncertain. From germline, CDR1 is SGHKS and CDR2 YYEKEE (reference sequence). V was cut by 0 bases and J by 2 bases, with 9 bases left in between. This CDR3 comprises 14 residues. The CDR3 protein is CASSLAFGAYEQYF. CDR3 DNA: TGTGCCAGCAGCTTGGCTTTCGGAGCCTACGAGCAGTACTTC.

About this clonotype: It may be a read error: a sequence one base away is much more abundant. The V gene is TRBV6-9, the J gene TRBJ1-2; no clear D. CDR1 and CDR2 (germline): MNHGY, SVAAGI. The CDR3 is 17 amino acids. The DNA for the CDR3 is TGTGCCAGCAGTGATGGTCGGCCTTACGGAAAGACCTATGGCCACACCTTC. Amino acid sequence: CASSDGRPYGKTYGHTF.

Worth noting for this clonotype: At one end, the junction sequence differs from germline, possibly due to a read error. CDR3 in DNA: TGCGGTGCTAGAGATACCTTCGGCATCAGCTCCTACGAGCAGTACTTC. Its protein is CGARDTFGISSYEQYF. The genes are TRBV20-1 and TRBJ2-7; no clear D gene. The V gene's germline CDR1 is DFQATT and CDR2 SNEGSKA (reference sequence). The CDR3 loop spans 16 amino acids.

J is TRBJ2-1 and V is TRBV5-1; TRBD2 matches at 9 bases. V dropped 4 bases and J dropped 6; count of bases not matched to a gene: 8. Per germline, CDR1 SGHRS and CDR2 YFSETQ. CDR3 length equals 15 residues. CDR3 nucleotide sequence: TGCGCCAGCAGCGGATTAGCGGGGGTCTCCAATGAGCAGTTCTTC. Its translation is CASSGLAGVSNEQFF.

In its sample, this clonotype was seen many times. The chain employs TRBV19 and TRBJ1-2, with TRBD1 matching over 9 bases. This CDR3 is 17 amino acids long. Trimming removed 4 bases from V and 2 bases from J; junction bases left unmatched: 11. The germline gives CDR1 LNHDA, CDR2 SQIVND (reference sequence). CDR3 sequence: CASSTRTGGAGNYGYTF. The DNA for the CDR3 is TGTGCCAGTAGTACACGCACAGGGGGCGCCGGAAACTATGGCTACACCTTC. The full variable domain, its missing parts supplied by reference TRBV19 and TRBJ1-2, is DGGITQSPKYLFRKEGQNVTLSCEQNLNHDAMYWYRQDPGQGLRLIYYSQIVNDFQKGDIAEGYSVSREKKESFPLTVTSAQKNPTAFYLCASSTRTGGAGNYGYTFGSGTRLTVV.

A note on this clonotype: This could be a read error, since a much larger clone is one nucleotide away. The rearrangement uses TRBV18 and TRBJ1-1; D unresolved. Germline CDR1 is KGHSH and CDR2 is LQKENI. The length of the CDR3 is 13 residues. The CDR3 DNA reads as TGTGCCAGCTCAGAGGTCGTGAACAATGAAGCTTTCTTT. Protein product: CASSEVVNNEAFF.

With regard to this clonotype: This could be a read error, since a much larger clone is one nucleotide away. The V call is TRBV30, the J call TRBJ2-4, with TRBD2 as a possible D gene (6 bases). The CDR3 totals 16 residues. Per germline, CDR1 GTSNPN and CDR2 SVGIG (reference sequence). CDR3 DNA: TGTACCTGGAGCCGGGAGTCTGCGGTGTTAGGAAACATTCAGTACTTC. This translates into CTWSRESAVLGNIQYF.

As regards this clonotype: Since a much larger clone is just one base distant, this may be a read error. The chain joins TRBV20-1 to TRBJ1-3; the D gene is possibly TRBD1 (5 bases). CDR1 DFQATT and CDR2 SNEGSKA come from the germline V gene (reference sequence). Trimming cost V 5 bases and J 0 bases, with 20 bases left between them. This CDR3 region has 17 residues. Written as DNA, the CDR3 is TGCAGTGCTGCACCGCAGGGTTCCTCTGTCTCTGGAAACACCATATATTTT. Translating gives CSAAPQGSSVSGNTIYF.

Many counts were recorded for this clonotype. The gene calls are TRBV6-5 and TRBJ1-5; D unclear. The germline V gene has CDR1 MNHEY and CDR2 SVGAGI. This CDR3 is 15 amino acids long. V was pared by 6 bases and J by 0 bases, with 12 bases between. CDR3 sequence: CASRLTAHSNQPQHF. The CDR3 DNA follows: TGTGCCAGCAGGTTAACAGCGCATAGCAATCAGCCCCAGCATTTT.